These 22 T cell receptor beta chains were all obtained from the same sample, sequenced in a study of Graves' ophthalmopathy and Graves' hyperthyroidism. Amplified material comprised TCR beta CDR3 regions derived from RNA transcripts. Second-round multiplex PCR came after first-round RT-PCR with HTBI primers. MiXCR was run by TCRdb on the multiplex PCR reads, yielding one entry per CDR3 protein. The data show 580,000 or so distinct CDR3 sequences, with 39% seen just once and about 4% held by the top ten. The source material was peripheral blood or thyroid tissue (not recorded which). Receptor source: an adult man with Graves' hyperthyroidism.

This clonotype was recorded many times. The gene calls are TRBV5-1 and TRBJ1-2; tentatively, D is TRBD1 (6 bases). The CDR3 totals 14 residues. The V gene lost 4 bases and the J gene lost 8 bases, with 18 bases spanning the gap. The V gene's germline CDR1 is SGHRS and CDR2 YFSETQ. In DNA form, the CDR3 reads TGCGCCAGCAGCCTAACTACAGGGTTGGAGGGCTACACCTTC. This codes for CASSLTTGLEGYTF. Full variable domain (rest looked up from reference TRBV5-1 and TRBJ1-2): KAGVTQTPRYLIKTRGQQVTLSCSPISGHRSVSWYQQTPGQGLQFLFEYFSETQRNKGNFPGRFSGRQFSNSRSEMNVSTLELGDSALYLCASSLTTGLEGYTFGSGTRLTVV.

The CDR3 loop reads CASSLSQGSEAFF. The CDR3 DNA reads as TGTGCCAGCAGCTTAAGTCAGGGGTCTGAAGCTTTCTTT. The chain combines TRBV7-3 with TRBJ1-1; possible D gene TRBD1, 6 bases. The CDR3 length is 13 residues. Germline V lookup: CDR1 SGHTA, CDR2 FQGTGA. V gave up 1 base and J gave up 6 bases, with 9 bases separating them.

The chain couples TRBV7-2 to TRBJ2-5; 8 positions match TRBD2. Germline trimming cut 1 base from V and 13 bases from J; bases unmatched to any gene: 8. The length of the CDR3 is 13 residues. Germline lookup yields CDR1 SGHTA and CDR2 FQGNSA. CDR3 protein: CASSLESQREWYF. The CDR3 region has the DNA TGTGCCAGCAGCTTAGAGTCCCAGCGGGAGTGGTACTTC.

Ten or more counts support this clonotype. The chain links TRBV2 to TRBJ1-1, with D maybe TRBD1 (6 bases). The germline V gene encodes CDR1 SNHLY and CDR2 FYNNEI. The CDR3 runs to 14 residues. Trimming stripped 6 bases from V and 0 bases from J, with 11 bases between. The CDR3: CASRLRGMNTEAFF. CDR3 sequence (DNA): TGTGCCAGCAGACTTAGGGGGATGAACACTGAAGCTTTCTTT.

This clonotype was seen just once. Lacking the conserved final phenylalanine or tryptophan, this CDR3 likely reflects a read error. The V and J genes are TRBV15 and TRBJ2-7, with TRBD1 matching over 11 bases. The germline V gene has CDR1 LNHNV and CDR2 YYDKDF (reference sequence). This CDR3 comprises 17 residues. The CDR3 nucleotides are TGTGCCACCAGCAGAGCTCGGTCGGGACAGGGGGTCTACGGGCAGTACTCC. It is translated as CATSRARSGQGVYGQYS.

This clonotype was seen ten or more times. The V and J genes are TRBV2 and TRBJ1-2, with D possibly TRBD1 on 5 matching bases. Germline V gene data show CDR1 as SNHLY and CDR2 as FYNNEI. The V gene lost 6 bases and the J gene lost 6 bases, with 5 bases spanning the gap. This CDR3 region has 10 residues. The CDR3 DNA sequence: TGTGCCAGCAGGGGGGATGGCTACACCTTC. Its protein is CASRGDGYTF.

This clonotype was picked up many times. V usage is TRBV20-1 and J usage is TRBJ2-5, with 11 nucleotides matching TRBD2. J was trimmed by 3 bases and V by 4 bases; bases with no gene match: 4. The germline V gene has CDR1 DFQATT and CDR2 SNEGSKA (reference sequence). The CDR3 has 14 residues. The CDR3 bases are TGCAGTGCTACCGTAGCGGGAGGGGAAGAGACCCAGTACTTC. Translated: CSATVAGGEETQYF.

This clonotype showed up many times. Written as DNA, the CDR3 is TGTGCCACCAGTAAAAGGGTGGCAGGAGTACTACAAGAGACCCAGTACTTC. It yields the protein CATSKRVAGVLQETQYF. The genes are TRBV24-1 and TRBJ2-5; unclear D gene. The germline CDR1 and CDR2 sequences are KGHDR and SFDVKD. The V gene lost 6 bases and the J gene lost 2 bases, with 21 bases spanning the gap. The CDR3 totals 17 residues.

In its sample, this clonotype was seen many times. The chain has TRBV19 and TRBJ1-2; tentative D call: TRBD1 (5 bases). CDR3 size: 16 residues. V shed 8 bases and J shed 2 bases, with 21 bases lying between them. The germline V gene encodes CDR1 LNHDA and CDR2 SQIVND (reference sequence). CDR3 in amino acids: CASRPPAVWGNYGYTF. In DNA form, the CDR3 reads TGTGCCAGTCGACCTCCTGCCGTTTGGGGGAACTATGGCTACACCTTC.

Comments on this clonotype: The junction departs from germline at one end; a sequencing error may be responsible. The chain carries TRBV7-9 and TRBJ2-7; 10 bases line up with TRBD1. The CDR3 consists of 15 residues. Germline values: CDR1 SEHNR, CDR2 FQNEAQ (reference sequence). The CDR3 sequence is CASVGTGDPSYEQYF. The CDR3 nucleotides are TGCGCCAGCGTTGGGACAGGGGATCCCTCCTACGAGCAGTACTTC. Drawing the rest from reference TRBV7-9 and TRBJ2-7, the complete variable domain is DTGVSQNPRHKITKRGQNVTFRCDPISEHNRLYWYRQTLGQGPEFLTYFQNEAQLEKSRLLSDRFSAERPKGSFSTLEIQRTEQGDSAMYLCASVGTGDPSYEQYFGPGTRLTVT.

This clonotype was counted a few times. This chain joins TRBV4-2 and TRBJ1-1; TRBD1 is a possible D gene (6 bases). V shed 3 bases and J shed 4 bases, with 15 bases lying between them. This CDR3 region has 15 residues. Per germline, CDR1 LGHNA and CDR2 YNFKEQ. DNA of the CDR3: TGTGCCAGCAGCCAGGAGGGACAATTGGTCACTGAAGCTTTCTTT. This sequence encodes CASSQEGQLVTEAFF.

This clonotype was counted at least ten times. The chain links TRBV4-1 to TRBJ2-5; D is undetermined. V lost 1 base and J 3 bases, leaving 9 bases between the germline ends. The CDR3 is made up of 14 amino acids. Germline values: CDR1 MGHRA, CDR2 YSYEKL. This CDR3 reads CASSQVGTKETQYF. The CDR3 nucleotides are TGCGCCAGCAGCCAAGTTGGTACTAAAGAGACCCAGTACTTC.

The chain links TRBV10-3 to TRBJ2-7, with 7 bases that match TRBD2. Germline V gives CDR1 ENHRY, CDR2 SYGVKD. V was clipped by 10 bases and J by 7 bases; unmatched bases: 19. This CDR3 is 15 amino acids long. CDR3 protein: CASRKTFSREVEQYF. CDR3 bases: TGTGCCAGCAGAAAAACCTTCAGCCGGGAGGTTGAGCAGTACTTC.

The chain employs TRBV20-1 and TRBJ2-5, with D unresolved. Germline V gene sequence: CDR1 DFQATT, CDR2 SNEGSKA (reference sequence). The CDR3 is made up of 14 amino acids. Trimming took off 2 bases at V and 5 bases at J, with 15 bases between the two ends. DNA of the CDR3: TGCAGTGCTAGACTCAGGTTGTCGCCGGAGACCCAGTACTTC. This encodes CSARLRLSPETQYF.

This clonotype was seen at least ten times. The V and J genes are TRBV7-2 and TRBJ1-1; D remains unclear. Deletions cut 8 bases from V and 1 base from J, with 11 bases between. The length of the CDR3 is 13 residues. Looked up from germline, CDR1 is SGHTA and CDR2 is FQGNSA. CDR3: CASGILRNTEAFF. The CDR3, as DNA: TGTGCCAGCGGGATTCTTAGGAACACTGAAGCTTTCTTT.

This clonotype was seen ten or more times. The V call is TRBV5-1, the J call TRBJ1-1, with 8 bases that match TRBD1. Germline lookup yields CDR1 SGHRS and CDR2 YFSETQ. Trimming cost V 4 bases and J 1 base; bases outside gene matches: 6. This CDR3 contains 15 residues. The CDR3 region has the DNA TGCGCCAGCAGCGCCGGGACAGGCGAGAACACTGAAGCTTTCTTT. It translates to CASSAGTGENTEAFF.

This clonotype was counted a few times. The rearrangement uses TRBV5-1 and TRBJ1-1; 9 bases match TRBD1. After removal of 4 bases from V and 4 bases from J, the junction contained 5 bases not matched to a gene. From germline, CDR1 is SGHRS and CDR2 YFSETQ. The CDR3 runs 14 residues. The CDR3 loop is CASSQQGAPTEAFF. The CDR3 DNA follows: TGCGCCAGCAGCCAACAGGGGGCGCCCACTGAAGCTTTCTTT.

This chain connects TRBV5-1 to TRBJ1-1; 8 bases match TRBD1. CDR1 is SGHRS and CDR2 is YFSETQ in the germline V gene. CDR3 size: 18 residues. The V segment lost 4 bases and the J segment 6 bases; nucleotides outside the gene matches: 20. CDR3 DNA sequence: TGCGCCAGCAGCACCGAAGGTGTTGTAGGACAGGGTGGTTCTGAAGCTTTCTTT. Translated: CASSTEGVVGQGGSEAFF.

The chain is built from TRBV7-2 and TRBJ1-1; the D is unclear. Germline CDR1 SGHTA, CDR2 FQGNSA. CDR3 size: 14 residues. Trimming pared 1 base from V and 3 bases from J, leaving 9 bases between. The CDR3 region is CASSLVGWHTEAFF. The CDR3 DNA is TGTGCCAGCAGCTTAGTGGGATGGCACACTGAAGCTTTCTTT.

The chain uses TRBV5-1 and TRBJ1-1, with TRBD1 matching over 9 bases. Germline CDR1 is SGHRS and CDR2 is YFSETQ. The CDR3 runs 15 residues. V gave up 4 bases and J gave up 1 base; unmatched junction bases: 5. CDR3 protein: CASSVTGQGNTEAFF. CDR3 coding DNA: TGCGCCAGCAGCGTGACGGGACAGGGGAACACTGAAGCTTTCTTT.

This clonotype was recorded many times. The chain employs TRBV24-1 and TRBJ2-2, with D unclear. Germline CDR1 and CDR2: KGHDR and SFDVKD. The CDR3 is 15 amino acids. V was cut by 1 base and J by 0 bases, with 5 bases left in between. The CDR3 spells CATSDFPPNTGELFF. CDR3 nucleotides: TGTGCCACCAGTGATTTTCCACCGAACACCGGGGAGCTGTTTTTT.

This clonotype showed up just a few times. V and J are TRBV7-3 and TRBJ2-2, with 8 bases identical to TRBD1. The CDR3 loop spans 16 amino acids. Germline loops: CDR1 SGHTA, CDR2 FQGTGA. With V trimmed by 0 bases and J by 7 bases, 7 bases remained unmatched. CDR3 residues: CASSLTAGGTFGELFF. Here the CDR3 DNA reads TGTGCCAGCAGCTTAACGGCAGGGGGCACTTTCGGGGAGCTGTTTTTT.